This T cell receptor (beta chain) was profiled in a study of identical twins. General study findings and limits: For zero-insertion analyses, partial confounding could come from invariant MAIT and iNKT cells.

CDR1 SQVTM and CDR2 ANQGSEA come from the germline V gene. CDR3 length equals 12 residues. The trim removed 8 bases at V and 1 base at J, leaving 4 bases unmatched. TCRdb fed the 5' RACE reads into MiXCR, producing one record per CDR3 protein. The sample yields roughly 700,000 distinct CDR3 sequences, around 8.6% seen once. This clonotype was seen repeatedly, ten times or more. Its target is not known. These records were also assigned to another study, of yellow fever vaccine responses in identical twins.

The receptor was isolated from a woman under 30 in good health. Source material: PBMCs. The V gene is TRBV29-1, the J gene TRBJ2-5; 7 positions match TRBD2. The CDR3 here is CSLKRGQETQYF. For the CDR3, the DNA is TGCAGCTTGAAGCGGGGCCAAGAGACCCAGTACTTC.